One and the same sample provided the 19 T cell receptor beta chains below, sequenced in a study of OX40 agonist ivuxolimab in advanced cancers. Sequencing was performed with immunoSEQ multiplex PCR; in TCRdb, only in-frame clones are kept and a portion is missing. The data contain 45,000 to 60,000 clones, approximately 90% of them singletons. The material sequenced was CD4+ or CD8+ T cells sorted from blood, taken in a trial of the OX40 agonist ivuxolimab. The receptors stem from an adult with an advanced solid tumor such as melanoma, head and neck, liver or kidney cancer.

The V gene is TRBV5-4, the J gene TRBJ2-1; 10 positions match TRBD2. The CDR3 runs to 16 residues. Germline loops: CDR1 SGHNT, CDR2 YYREEE (reference sequence). Unmatched junction bases numbered 4, after V lost 1 base and J lost 3 bases. In DNA form, the CDR3 reads TGTGCCAGCAGCTTGACTAGCGGGGCCCTCTACAATGAGCAGTTCTTC. This encodes CASSLTSGALYNEQFF.

The chain combines TRBV5-4 with TRBJ2-1, with TRBD2 identical over 14 bases. The CDR3 runs 15 residues. The V and J ends lost 4 bases and 8 bases, in that order; junction bases with no gene match: 5. Germline CDR1 and CDR2: SGHNT and YYREEE (reference sequence). CDR3 coding DNA: TGTGCCAGCAGCACCGGACTAGCGGGAGGCGATGAGCAGTTCTTC. Translating gives CASSTGLAGGDEQFF.

The CDR3 bases are TGTGCCAGCAGTGAAGGGAGCCTGGAGACCCAGTACTTC. Translating gives CASSEGSLETQYF. This chain joins TRBV25-1 and TRBJ2-5; the D gene is possibly TRBD2 (5 bases). V was clipped by 2 bases and J by 5 bases, with 9 bases between them. Germline V lookup: CDR1 MGHDK, CDR2 SYGVNS. The CDR3 sequence is 13 residues long.

The chain joins TRBV6-5 to TRBJ1-5, with a possible D match to TRBD1 (5 bases). This CDR3 region has 14 residues. The germline V gene encodes CDR1 MNHEY and CDR2 SVGAGI. V lost 3 bases and J 7 bases, leaving 13 bases between the germline ends. CDR3 protein: CASSYDRGGQPQHF. CDR3 coding DNA: TGTGCCAGCAGTTATGACCGGGGGGGGCAGCCCCAGCATTTT.

The rearrangement joins TRBV6-6 to TRBJ2-7; 8 positions match TRBD2. CDR3 length: 15 residues. J was trimmed by 3 bases and V by 7 bases; bases with no gene match: 11. Per germline, CDR1 MNHNY and CDR2 SVGAGI (reference sequence). The CDR3 DNA follows: TGTGCCAGCACTTTAACACTAGCGGACGGCTACGAGCAGTACTTC. This codes for CASTLTLADGYEQYF.

The CDR3 is CASSVAGLDTQYF. The DNA for the CDR3 is TGTGCCAGCAGCGTAGCGGGATTAGATACGCAGTATTTT. The chain combines TRBV9 with TRBJ2-3; D perhaps matches TRBD2 (5 bases). The CDR3 loop spans 13 amino acids. The V gene's germline CDR1 is SGDLS and CDR2 YYNGEE. V was pared by 0 bases and J by 5 bases, with 7 bases between.

The chain combines TRBV2 with TRBJ2-7; D is undetermined. Germline values: CDR1 SNHLY, CDR2 FYNNEI. There are 13 residues in the CDR3. V lost 7 bases, J lost 3 bases, and 13 bases lay in between. CDR3 bases: TGTGCCAGCAAGACTTACGAGAGCTACGAGCAGTACTTC. Protein product: CASKTYESYEQYF.

The CDR3 sequence: CASSYSSGYNEQFF. The CDR3 nucleotides are TGTGCCAGCAGTTACTCATCCGGCTACAATGAGCAGTTCTTC. The chain couples TRBV6-5 to TRBJ2-1, with D uncertain. This CDR3 contains 14 residues. CDR1 is MNHEY, CDR2 SVGAGI, per germline. V was pared by 0 bases and J by 3 bases, with 6 bases between.

The rearrangement uses TRBV2 and TRBJ2-1; D perhaps matches TRBD2 (6 bases). This CDR3 has 15 residues. Germline V gene lookup returns CDR1 SNHLY and CDR2 FYNNEI. The ends were cut back, 3 bases at V and 0 bases at J, with 9 bases in the middle. DNA for the CDR3: TGTGCCAGCAGTGATAGCGGAAACTCCTACAATGAGCAGTTCTTC. Its protein product is CASSDSGNSYNEQFF.

The rearrangement links TRBV10-3 to TRBJ2-3, with 14 bases identical to TRBD2. The CDR3 consists of 17 residues. Trimming removed 10 bases from V and 1 base from J; junction bases left unmatched: 10. The germline V gene encodes CDR1 ENHRY and CDR2 SYGVKD. CDR3 sequence: CATETSGGASGTDTQYF. The CDR3 DNA sequence: TGTGCCACCGAGACTAGCGGGGGGGCCTCTGGCACAGATACGCAGTATTTT.

V is TRBV29-1 and J is TRBJ2-7; tentatively, D is TRBD1 (6 bases). V gave up 0 bases and J gave up 1 base, with 16 bases separating them. The CDR3 totals 16 residues. Germline-derived CDR1 and CDR2 are SQVTM and ANQGSEA. CDR3 amino acids: CSVEDPLRQDSYEQYF. CDR3 sequence (DNA): TGCAGCGTTGAAGATCCCCTCAGACAGGATTCCTACGAGCAGTACTTC.

This chain joins TRBV6-5 and TRBJ2-7; D is ambiguous. Trimming took off 6 bases at V and 3 bases at J, with 9 bases between the two ends. CDR1 is MNHEY, CDR2 SVGAGI, per germline. The CDR3 runs 12 residues. The DNA for the CDR3 is TGTGCCAGCAGCCCCACCATCTACGAGCAGTACTTC. It codes for CASSPTIYEQYF.

The chain links TRBV7-9 to TRBJ2-1; a weak D match, TRBD2 (6 bases). This CDR3 comprises 14 residues. Germline V gene lookup returns CDR1 SEHNR and CDR2 FQNEAQ (reference sequence). Trimming shortened V by 7 bases and J by 9 bases, and 19 bases separated the two germline ends. The CDR3 protein is CASTLVAGGSEQFF. Here the CDR3 DNA reads TGTGCCAGCACCCTTGTTGCTGGAGGGTCTGAGCAGTTCTTC.

The rearrangement joins TRBV21-1 to TRBJ1-1. TRBV21-1 is a pseudogene. The CDR3 length is 12 residues. The CDR3 region is CASNREATEAFF. For the CDR3, the DNA is TGTGCCAGCAACCGGGAGGCCACTGAAGCTTTCTTT.

The chain has TRBV30 and TRBJ2-3; 7 nucleotides line up with TRBD2. CDR3 length equals 16 residues. The germline CDR1 and CDR2 sequences are GTSNPN and SVGIG (reference sequence). V shed 0 bases, J shed 5 bases, and the junction held 11 bases outside the gene matches. The CDR3 spells CAWSVLLTSFGDTQYF. The CDR3 nucleotides are TGTGCCTGGAGTGTACTTTTGACTAGCTTTGGAGATACGCAGTATTTT.

The gene calls are TRBV7-6 and TRBJ2-3; D unclear. Trimming took off 7 bases at V and 0 bases at J, with 20 bases between the two ends. The CDR3 length is 17 residues. CDR1 is SGHVS and CDR2 is FNYEAQ in the germline V gene. In DNA, the CDR3 is TGTGCCAGCACGGCCTTACTCGGCTCCTCTAGCACAGATACGCAGTATTTT. Amino acids: CASTALLGSSSTDTQYF.

The chain uses TRBV7-8 and TRBJ2-2; no clear D gene. V lost 3 bases to trimming and J lost 8 bases, with 10 bases between them. This CDR3 comprises 13 residues. CDR1 and CDR2 (germline): SGHVS, FQNEAQ. The DNA for the CDR3 is TGTGCCAGCAGCTTTAACAGAGCTGGGGAGCTGTTTTTT. Translated: CASSFNRAGELFF.

This chain uses TRBV5-5 with TRBJ2-7; D may be TRBD2 (5 bases). Deletions cut 0 bases from V and 7 bases from J, with 8 bases between. Looked up from germline, CDR1 is SGHKS and CDR2 is YYEKEE (reference sequence). The CDR3 is 12 residues long. The CDR3 sequence is CASSLGRLEQYF. The CDR3 region has the DNA TGTGCCAGCAGCTTGGGAAGACTAGAGCAGTACTTC.

This clone was counted between two and nine times. The J gene is TRBJ1-2, the V gene TRBV13, with a possible D match to TRBD1 (5 bases). The germline gives CDR1 PRHDT, CDR2 FYEKMQ (reference sequence). The ends were cut back, 5 bases at V and 2 bases at J, with 15 bases in the middle. The CDR3 covers 15 residues. CDR3 in DNA: TGTGCCAGCAGCACAGCGGACACCTGGAACTATGGCTACACCTTC. It specifies CASSTADTWNYGYTF.